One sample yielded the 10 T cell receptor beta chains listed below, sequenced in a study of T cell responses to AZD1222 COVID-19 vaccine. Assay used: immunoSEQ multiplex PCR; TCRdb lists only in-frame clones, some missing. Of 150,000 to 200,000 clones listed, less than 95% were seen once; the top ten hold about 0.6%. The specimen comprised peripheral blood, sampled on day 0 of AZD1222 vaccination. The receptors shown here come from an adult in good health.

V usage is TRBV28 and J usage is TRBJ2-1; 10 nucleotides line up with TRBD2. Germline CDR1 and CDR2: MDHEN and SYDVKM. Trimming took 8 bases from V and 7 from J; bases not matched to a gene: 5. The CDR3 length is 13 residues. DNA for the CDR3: TGTGCCAGCCTGAGCGGGAGGGTTAATGAGCAGTTCTTC. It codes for CASLSGRVNEQFF.

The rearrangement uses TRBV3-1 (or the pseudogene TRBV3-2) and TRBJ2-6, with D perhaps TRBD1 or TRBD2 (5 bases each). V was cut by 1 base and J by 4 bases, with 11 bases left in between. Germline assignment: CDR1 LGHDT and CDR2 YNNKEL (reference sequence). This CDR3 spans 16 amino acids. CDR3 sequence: CASSQAGAPGANVLTF. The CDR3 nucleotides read TGTGCCAGCAGCCAAGCCGGGGCCCCCGGGGCCAACGTCCTGACTTTC.

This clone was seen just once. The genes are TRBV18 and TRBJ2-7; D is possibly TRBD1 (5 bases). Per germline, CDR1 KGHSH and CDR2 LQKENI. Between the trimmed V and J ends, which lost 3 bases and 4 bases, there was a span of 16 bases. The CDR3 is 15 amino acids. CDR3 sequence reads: CASSPRGREGYEQYF. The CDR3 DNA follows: TGTGCCAGCTCACCCCGCGGCAGGGAAGGTTACGAGCAGTACTTC.

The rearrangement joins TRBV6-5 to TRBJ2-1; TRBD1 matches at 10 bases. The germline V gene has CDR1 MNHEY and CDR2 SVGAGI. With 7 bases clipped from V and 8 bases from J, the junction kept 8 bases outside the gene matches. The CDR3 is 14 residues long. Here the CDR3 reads CASTAGTGADEQFF. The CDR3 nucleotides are TGTGCCAGCACCGCCGGGACAGGGGCCGATGAGCAGTTCTTC.

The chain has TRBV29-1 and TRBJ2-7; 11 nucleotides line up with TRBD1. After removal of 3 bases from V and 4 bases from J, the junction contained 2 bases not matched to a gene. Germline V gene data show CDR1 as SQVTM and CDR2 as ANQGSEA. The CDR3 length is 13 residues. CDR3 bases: TGCAGCGTTGAGGGACAGGGGGGGTACGAGCAGTACTTC. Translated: CSVEGQGGYEQYF.

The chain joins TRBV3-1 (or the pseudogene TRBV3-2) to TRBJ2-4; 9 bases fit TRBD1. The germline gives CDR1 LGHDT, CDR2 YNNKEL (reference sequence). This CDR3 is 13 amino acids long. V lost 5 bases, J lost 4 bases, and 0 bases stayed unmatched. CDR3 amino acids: CASSGQGKNIQYF. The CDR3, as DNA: TGTGCCAGCAGCGGACAGGGGAAAAACATTCAGTACTTC.

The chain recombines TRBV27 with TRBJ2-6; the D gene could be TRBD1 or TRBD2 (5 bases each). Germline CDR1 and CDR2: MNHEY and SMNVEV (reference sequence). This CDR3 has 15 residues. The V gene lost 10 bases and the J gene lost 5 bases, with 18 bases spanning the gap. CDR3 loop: CATSGRGWWANVLTF. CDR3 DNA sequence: TGTGCCACCAGCGGAAGGGGTTGGTGGGCCAACGTCCTGACTTTC.

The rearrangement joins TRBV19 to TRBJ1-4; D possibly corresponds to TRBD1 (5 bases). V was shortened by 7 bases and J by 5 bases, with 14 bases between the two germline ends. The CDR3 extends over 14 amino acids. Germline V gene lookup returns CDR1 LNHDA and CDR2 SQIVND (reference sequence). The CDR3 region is CASKLGRENEKLFF. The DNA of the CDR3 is TGTGCCAGTAAGTTGGGCAGGGAGAATGAAAAACTGTTTTTT.

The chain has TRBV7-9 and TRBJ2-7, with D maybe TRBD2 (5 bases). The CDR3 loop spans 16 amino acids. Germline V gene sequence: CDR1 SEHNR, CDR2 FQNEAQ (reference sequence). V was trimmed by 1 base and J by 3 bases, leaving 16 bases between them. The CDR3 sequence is CASSLGGLVNDYEQYF. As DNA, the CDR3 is TGTGCCAGCAGCTTAGGCGGACTCGTAAATGACTACGAGCAGTACTTC.

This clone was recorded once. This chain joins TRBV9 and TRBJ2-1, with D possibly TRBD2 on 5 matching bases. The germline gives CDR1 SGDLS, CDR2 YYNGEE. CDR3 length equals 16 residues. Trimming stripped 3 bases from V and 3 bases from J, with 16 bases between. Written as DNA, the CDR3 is TGTGCCAGCAGCGCCCATATCGAGGGAGACTACAATGAGCAGTTCTTC. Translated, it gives CASSAHIEGDYNEQFF.